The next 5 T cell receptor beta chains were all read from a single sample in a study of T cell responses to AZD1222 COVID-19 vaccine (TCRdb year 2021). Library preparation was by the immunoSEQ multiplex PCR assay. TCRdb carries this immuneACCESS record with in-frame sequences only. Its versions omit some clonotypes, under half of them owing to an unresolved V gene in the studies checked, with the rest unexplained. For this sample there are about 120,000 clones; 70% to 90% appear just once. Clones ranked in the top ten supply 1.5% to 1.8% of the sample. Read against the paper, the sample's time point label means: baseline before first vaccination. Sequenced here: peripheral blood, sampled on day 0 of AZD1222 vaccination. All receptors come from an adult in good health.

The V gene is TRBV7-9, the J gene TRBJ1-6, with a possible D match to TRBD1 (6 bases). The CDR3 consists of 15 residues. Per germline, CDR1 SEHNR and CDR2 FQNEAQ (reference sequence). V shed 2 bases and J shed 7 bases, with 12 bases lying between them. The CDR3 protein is CASSLLYRANSPLHF. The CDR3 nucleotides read TGTGCCAGCAGCTTATTGTACAGGGCCAATTCACCCCTCCACTTT. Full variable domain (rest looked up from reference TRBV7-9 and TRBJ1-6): DTGVSQNPRHKITKRGQNVTFRCDPISEHNRLYWYRQTLGQGPEFLTYFQNEAQLEKSRLLSDRFSAERPKGSFSTLEIQRTEQGDSAMYLCASSLLYRANSPLHFGNGTRLTVT.

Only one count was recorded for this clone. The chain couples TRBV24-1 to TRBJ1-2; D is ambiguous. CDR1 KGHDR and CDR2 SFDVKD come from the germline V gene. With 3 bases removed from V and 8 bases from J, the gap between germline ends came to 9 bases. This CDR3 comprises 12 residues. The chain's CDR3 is CATSDSSSGYTF. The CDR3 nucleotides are TGTGCCACCAGTGATAGTTCATCCGGCTACACCTTC.

The CDR3 protein is CASSKASGRAAEQYF. CDR3 sequence (DNA): TGTGCCAGCAGCAAAGCTAGCGGGAGGGCCGCCGAGCAGTACTTC. The V call is TRBV7-6, the J call TRBJ2-7; 12 nucleotides align to TRBD2. CDR3 length: 15 amino acids. Germline V gene data show CDR1 as SGHVS and CDR2 as FNYEAQ. Germline trimming cut 5 bases from V and 6 bases from J; bases unmatched to any gene: 8.

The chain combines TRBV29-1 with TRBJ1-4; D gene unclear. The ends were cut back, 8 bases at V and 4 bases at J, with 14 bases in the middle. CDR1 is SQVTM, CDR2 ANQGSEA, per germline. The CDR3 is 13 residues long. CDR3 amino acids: CSIGRALNEKLFF. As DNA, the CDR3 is TGCAGCATCGGGAGGGCCCTTAATGAAAAACTGTTTTTT.

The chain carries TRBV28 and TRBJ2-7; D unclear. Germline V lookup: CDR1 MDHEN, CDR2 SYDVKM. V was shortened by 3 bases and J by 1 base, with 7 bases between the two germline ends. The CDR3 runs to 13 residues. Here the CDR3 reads CASSFRLSYEQYF. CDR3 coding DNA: TGTGCCAGCAGTTTTCGTCTATCCTACGAGCAGTACTTC.